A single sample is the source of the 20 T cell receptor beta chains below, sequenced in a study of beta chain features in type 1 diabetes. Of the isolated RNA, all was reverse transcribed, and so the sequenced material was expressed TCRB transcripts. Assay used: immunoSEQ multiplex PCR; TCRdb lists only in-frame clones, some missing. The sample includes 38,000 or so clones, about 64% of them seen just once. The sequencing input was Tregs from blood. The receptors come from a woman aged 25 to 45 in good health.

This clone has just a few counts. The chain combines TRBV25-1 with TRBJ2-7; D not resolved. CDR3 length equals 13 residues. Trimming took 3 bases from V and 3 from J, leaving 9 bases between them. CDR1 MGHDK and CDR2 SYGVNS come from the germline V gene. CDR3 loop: CASSDLEDYEQYF. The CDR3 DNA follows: TGTGCCAGCAGTGATCTAGAAGACTACGAGCAGTACTTC.

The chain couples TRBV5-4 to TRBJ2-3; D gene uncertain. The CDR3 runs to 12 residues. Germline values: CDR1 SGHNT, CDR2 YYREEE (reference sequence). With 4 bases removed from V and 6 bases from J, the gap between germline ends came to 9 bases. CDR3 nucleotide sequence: TGTGCCAGCAGCCGCCCCGGGGATACGCAGTATTTT. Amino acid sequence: CASSRPGDTQYF.

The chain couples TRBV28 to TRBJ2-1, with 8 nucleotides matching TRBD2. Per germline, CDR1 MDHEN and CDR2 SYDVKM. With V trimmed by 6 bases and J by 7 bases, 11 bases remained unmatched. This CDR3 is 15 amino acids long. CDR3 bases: TGTGCCAGCAGCTTCCTTGGGACTAGGTCGAATGAGCAGTTCTTC. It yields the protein CASSFLGTRSNEQFF.

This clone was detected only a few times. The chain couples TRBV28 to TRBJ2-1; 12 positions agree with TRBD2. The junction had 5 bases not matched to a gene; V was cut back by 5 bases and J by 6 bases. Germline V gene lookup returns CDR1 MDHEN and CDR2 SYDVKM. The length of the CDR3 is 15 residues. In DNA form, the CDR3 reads TGTGCCAGCAGTCCCACTAGCGGGAGGACCAATGAGCAGTTCTTC. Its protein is CASSPTSGRTNEQFF.

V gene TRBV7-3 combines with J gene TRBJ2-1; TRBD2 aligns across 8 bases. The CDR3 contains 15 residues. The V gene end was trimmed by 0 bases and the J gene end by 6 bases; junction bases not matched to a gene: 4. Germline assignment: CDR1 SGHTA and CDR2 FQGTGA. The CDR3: CASSLTQLAANEQFF. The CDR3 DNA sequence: TGTGCCAGCAGCTTAACGCAACTAGCGGCCAATGAGCAGTTCTTC.

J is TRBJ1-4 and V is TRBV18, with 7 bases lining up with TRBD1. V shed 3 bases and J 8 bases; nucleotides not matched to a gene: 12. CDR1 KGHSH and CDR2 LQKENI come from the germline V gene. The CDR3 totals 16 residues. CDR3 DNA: TGTGCCAGCTCACCTCTCATCGACAGGGATTTCGAAAAACTGTTTTTT. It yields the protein CASSPLIDRDFEKLFF.

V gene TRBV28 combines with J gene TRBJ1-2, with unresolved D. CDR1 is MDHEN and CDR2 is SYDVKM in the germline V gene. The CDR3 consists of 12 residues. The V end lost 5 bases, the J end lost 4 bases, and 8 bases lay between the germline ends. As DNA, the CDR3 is TGTGCCAGCAGTGTCTTTTCCTATGGCTACACCTTC. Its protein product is CASSVFSYGYTF.

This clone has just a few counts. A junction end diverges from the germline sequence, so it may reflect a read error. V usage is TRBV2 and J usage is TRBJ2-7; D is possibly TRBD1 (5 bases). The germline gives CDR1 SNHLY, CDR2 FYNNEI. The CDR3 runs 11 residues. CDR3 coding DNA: TGTGCCAGCAGTTCGACCCCAGGGTGGCGGTTC. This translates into CASSSTPGWRF.

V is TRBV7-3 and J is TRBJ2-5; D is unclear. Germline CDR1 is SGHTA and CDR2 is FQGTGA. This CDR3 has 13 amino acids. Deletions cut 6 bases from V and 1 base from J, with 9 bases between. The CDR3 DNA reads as TGTGCCAGCAGTAATACTTTCCAAGAGACCCAGTACTTC. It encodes CASSNTFQETQYF.

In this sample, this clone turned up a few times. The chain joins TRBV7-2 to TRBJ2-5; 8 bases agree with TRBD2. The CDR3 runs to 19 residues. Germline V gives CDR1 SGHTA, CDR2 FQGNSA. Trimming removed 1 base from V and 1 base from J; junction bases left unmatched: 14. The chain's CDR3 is CASSLGAGVGPGAQETQYF. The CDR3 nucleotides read TGTGCCAGCAGCTTAGGAGCGGGAGTCGGGCCAGGGGCCCAAGAGACCCAGTACTTC.

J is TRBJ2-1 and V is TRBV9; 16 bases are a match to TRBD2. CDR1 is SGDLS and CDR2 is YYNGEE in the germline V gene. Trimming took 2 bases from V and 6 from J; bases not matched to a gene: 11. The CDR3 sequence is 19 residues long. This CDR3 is CASSVKPGLAGGRFNEQFF. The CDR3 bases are TGTGCCAGCAGCGTCAAACCGGGACTAGCGGGAGGGCGGTTCAATGAGCAGTTCTTC.

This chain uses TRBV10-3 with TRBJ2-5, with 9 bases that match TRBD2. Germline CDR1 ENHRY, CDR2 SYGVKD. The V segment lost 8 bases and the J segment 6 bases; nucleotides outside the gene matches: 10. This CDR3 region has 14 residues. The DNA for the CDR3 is TGTGCCATCGGAGGTGTTGGGACTAGCCAGACCCAGTACTTC. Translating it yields CAIGGVGTSQTQYF.

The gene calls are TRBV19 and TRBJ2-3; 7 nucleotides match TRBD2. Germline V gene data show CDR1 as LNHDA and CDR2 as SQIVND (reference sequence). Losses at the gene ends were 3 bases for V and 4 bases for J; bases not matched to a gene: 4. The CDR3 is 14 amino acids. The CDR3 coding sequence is TGTGCCAGTAGTATTCGGCGGGAGTCAGATACGCAGTATTTT. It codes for CASSIRRESDTQYF.

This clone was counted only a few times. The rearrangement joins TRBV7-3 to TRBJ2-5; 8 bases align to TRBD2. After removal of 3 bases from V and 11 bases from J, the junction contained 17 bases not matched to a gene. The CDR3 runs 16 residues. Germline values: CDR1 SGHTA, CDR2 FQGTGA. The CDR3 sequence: CASSFDGAGGPAKQYF. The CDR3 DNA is TGTGCCAGCAGCTTCGACGGGGCGGGAGGCCCCGCAAAGCAGTACTTC.

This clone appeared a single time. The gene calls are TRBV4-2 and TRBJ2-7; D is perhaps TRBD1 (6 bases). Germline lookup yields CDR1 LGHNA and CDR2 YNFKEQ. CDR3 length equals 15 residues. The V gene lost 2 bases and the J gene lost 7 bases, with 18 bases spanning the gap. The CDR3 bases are TGTGCCAGCAGCCAAAGGTCGACAGGTTCATGGGAGCAGTACTTC. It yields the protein CASSQRSTGSWEQYF.

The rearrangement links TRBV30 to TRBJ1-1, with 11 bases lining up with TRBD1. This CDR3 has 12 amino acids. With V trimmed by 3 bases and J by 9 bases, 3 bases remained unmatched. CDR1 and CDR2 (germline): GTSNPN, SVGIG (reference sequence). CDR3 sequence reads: CAWSGQGAKAFF. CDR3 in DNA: TGTGCCTGGAGCGGACAGGGGGCCAAAGCTTTCTTT.

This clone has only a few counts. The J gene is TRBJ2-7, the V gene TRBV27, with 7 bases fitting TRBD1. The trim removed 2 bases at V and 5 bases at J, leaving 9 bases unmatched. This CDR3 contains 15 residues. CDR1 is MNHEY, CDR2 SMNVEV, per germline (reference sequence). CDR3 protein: CASSLRGQPGHEQYF. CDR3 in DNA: TGTGCCAGCAGTTTACGGGGACAGCCAGGCCACGAGCAGTACTTC.

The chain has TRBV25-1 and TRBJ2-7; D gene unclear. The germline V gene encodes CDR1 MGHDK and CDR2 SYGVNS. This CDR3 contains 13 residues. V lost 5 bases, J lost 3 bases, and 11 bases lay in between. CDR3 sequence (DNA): TGTGCCAGCAGTTCCGGGTCCCTCTACGAGCAGTACTTC. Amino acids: CASSSGSLYEQYF.

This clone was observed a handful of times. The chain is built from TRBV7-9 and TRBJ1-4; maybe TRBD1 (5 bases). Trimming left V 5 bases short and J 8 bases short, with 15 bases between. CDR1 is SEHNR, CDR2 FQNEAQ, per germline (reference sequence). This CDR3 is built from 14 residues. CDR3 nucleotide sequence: TGTGCCAGCAGCGAAGGGGCGGATTCGGAAAAACTGTTTTTT. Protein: CASSEGADSEKLFF.

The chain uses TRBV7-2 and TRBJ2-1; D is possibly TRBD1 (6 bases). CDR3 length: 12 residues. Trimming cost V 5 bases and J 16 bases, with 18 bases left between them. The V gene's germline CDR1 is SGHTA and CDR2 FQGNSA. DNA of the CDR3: TGTGCCAGCAGCCTCTCTTGGGACACTTTCTTCTTC. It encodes CASSLSWDTFFF.